This TCR beta chain was captured in a study of T-cell memory formation after mild COVID-19. Turning to the study itself: Largely donor-specific sequence clusters came from two donors.

Each CDR3 protein is one row after TCRdb ran MiXCR on the 5' RACE reads. The repertoire consists of under 300,000 distinct CDR3 sequences, with approximately 16% occurring once and the leading ten covering about 4%. This TCR was recovered from a man aged 18 to 29 who had mild COVID-19 (a few samples of this study predate the infection). Cell type and time point are not known. The sequencing sample was made of PBMCs or a T cell subset sorted from them (not recorded which).

CDR3 sequence reads: CASSPRGPQPQHF. CDR3 DNA sequence: TGCGCCAGCAGCCCTAGGGGTCCTCAGCCCCAGCATTTT. The chain combines TRBV4-1 with TRBJ1-5; tentative D call: TRBD1 (5 bases). Trimming pared 4 bases from V and 6 bases from J, leaving 10 bases between. In germline, CDR1 is MGHRA, CDR2 YSYEKL. The CDR3 runs 13 residues.